The next 3 T cell receptor beta chains were all read from a single sample in a study of cytomegalovirus exposure and HLA in healthy donors. The PCR made use of 60 Vbeta and 13 Jbeta primers. Repertoires were generated with immunoSEQ multiplex PCR, while TCRdb's copy carries only in-frame clones and drops some. The data hold 120,000 or so clones, with 75% observed a single time. The specimen was PBMCs. These receptors were taken from a woman aged 40 to 55 in good health and CMV-seropositive.

CDR3 protein: CASSLATGNNQPQHF. The CDR3 nucleotides read TGTGCCAGCAGCTTAGCGACAGGGAACAATCAGCCCCAGCATTTT. The V call is TRBV7-2, the J call TRBJ1-5; 7 bases are a match to TRBD1. This CDR3 comprises 15 residues. Germline CDR1 and CDR2: SGHTA and FQGNSA. V gave up 0 bases and J gave up 3 bases; unmatched junction bases: 2.

As concerns this clone: Germline is not matched at one junction end, which may reflect a read error. The J gene is TRBJ2-3, the V gene TRBV6-5; possible D gene TRBD2, 5 bases. Germline loops: CDR1 MNHEY, CDR2 SVGAGI. CDR3 length: 15 amino acids. DNA of the CDR3: TGTGCCAGCAGCTACTCGGAGGTTCGCACAGATACGCAGTATTTT. Translating it yields CASSYSEVRTDTQYF.

The V call is TRBV4-1, the J call TRBJ2-7; a possible D gene is TRBD1 (6 bases). V was clipped by 4 bases and J by 4 bases, with 11 bases between them. The CDR3 covers 13 residues. Germline CDR1 is MGHRA and CDR2 is YSYEKL. The CDR3 spells CASSPGQRYEQYF. The CDR3 DNA sequence: TGCGCCAGCAGCCCCGGACAGCGATACGAGCAGTACTTC.